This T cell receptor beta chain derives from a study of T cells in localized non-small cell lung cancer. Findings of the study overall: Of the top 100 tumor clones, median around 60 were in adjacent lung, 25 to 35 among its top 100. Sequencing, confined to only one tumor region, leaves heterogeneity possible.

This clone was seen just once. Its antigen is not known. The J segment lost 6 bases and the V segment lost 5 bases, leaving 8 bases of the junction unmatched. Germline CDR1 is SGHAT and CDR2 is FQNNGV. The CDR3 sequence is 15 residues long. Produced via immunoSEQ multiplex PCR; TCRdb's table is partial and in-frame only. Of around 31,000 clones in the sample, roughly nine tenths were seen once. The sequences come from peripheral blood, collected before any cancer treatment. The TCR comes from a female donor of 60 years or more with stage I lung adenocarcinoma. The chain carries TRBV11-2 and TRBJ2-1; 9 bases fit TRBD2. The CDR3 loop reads CASSPTSGYGNEQFF. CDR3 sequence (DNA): TGTGCCAGCAGCCCAACTAGCGGGTACGGCAATGAGCAGTTCTTC.